This TCR beta chain stems from a study of T cell repertoires in cytomegalovirus infection. For the study at large: It was the public TCR beta signatures that indicated both CMV infection and matching HLA type.

TCRdb reprocessed the reads with MiXCR, giving one entry per CDR3 protein. The profile shows about 700,000 distinct CDR3 sequences, around 30% of them singletons. This clonotype was seen only once. Its antigen is not known. Between the trimmed V and J ends, which lost 5 bases and 2 bases, there was a span of 16 bases. The CDR3 has 16 amino acids. CDR1 SEHNR and CDR2 FQNEAQ come from the germline V gene (reference sequence). The chain is built from TRBV7-9 and TRBJ1-5; D might be TRBD1 (6 bases). Sequencing was performed on cultured PBMCs, taken from culture after CMV antigen stimulation. The clonotype originates from a human donor in good health (CMV status not recorded). Some clones in this sample may be carry-over from other donors' samples. The CDR3: CASSLGQRDGNQPQHF. For the CDR3, the DNA is TGTGCCAGCAGCCTAGGACAGAGGGATGGCAATCAGCCCCAGCATTTT.